This TCR beta chain was found in a study of T cells in Graves' hyperthyroidism and ophthalmopathy. This clonotype was counted ten times or more. The CDR3 loop spans 14 amino acids. Per the germline V gene, CDR1 is ENHRY and CDR2 is SYGVKD. The ends were cut back, 1 base at V and 8 bases at J, with 14 bases in the middle. Diagnosis relied on clinical symptoms, serum thyroxine and TRAb, thyroid ultrasound and orbital computed tomography. Researchers took RNA transcripts and amplified the TCR beta CDR3 regions from them. A first-round RT-PCR of the TCR CDR3 used the HTBI primer set. MiXCR was run by TCRdb on the multiplex PCR reads, yielding one entry per CDR3 protein. The table lists roughly 500,000 distinct CDR3 sequences, approximately 49% of them singletons, with about 43% in the top ten.

The source is an adult woman with Graves' disease, either hyperthyroidism or ophthalmopathy (not recorded which). The sequenced sample consisted of peripheral blood or thyroid tissue (not recorded which). The chain joins TRBV10-3 to TRBJ1-2, with TRBD1 as a possible D gene (5 bases). The CDR3 protein is CAISEFGQGYGYTF. The DNA for the CDR3 is TGTGCCATCAGTGAGTTCGGTCAGGGTTACGGCTACACCTTC.